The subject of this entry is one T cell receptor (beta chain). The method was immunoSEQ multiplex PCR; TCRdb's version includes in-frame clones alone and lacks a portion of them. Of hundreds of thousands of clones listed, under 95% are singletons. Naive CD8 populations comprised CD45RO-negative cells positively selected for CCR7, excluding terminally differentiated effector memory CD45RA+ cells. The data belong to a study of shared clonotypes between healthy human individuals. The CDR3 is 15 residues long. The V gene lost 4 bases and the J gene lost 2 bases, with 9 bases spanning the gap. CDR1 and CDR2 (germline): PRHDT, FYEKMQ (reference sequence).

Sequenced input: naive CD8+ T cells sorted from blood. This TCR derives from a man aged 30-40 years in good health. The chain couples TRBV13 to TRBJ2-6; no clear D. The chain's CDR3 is CASSSDGTGANVLTF. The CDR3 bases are TGTGCCAGCAGCTCGGACGGAACTGGGGCCAACGTCCTGACTTTC.